This passage covers 25 T cell receptor beta chains from one sample sequenced in a study of shared clonotypes between healthy human individuals. Assay used: immunoSEQ multiplex PCR; TCRdb lists only in-frame clones, some missing. The table has around 2.1 million clones, 95% seen once. Sequencing was performed on naive CD4+ T cells sorted from blood. Subset defined: CD45RA+ positively selected. The receptors were sampled from a man aged 18 to 35 in good health.

The CDR3 DNA follows: TGTGCCAGCAGCTCCCGAGCCAGCTCCGCGAACACCATATATTTT. Its translation: CASSSRASSANTIYF. This chain links TRBV5-4 with TRBJ1-3; no firm D call. Between the trimmed V and J ends, which lost 3 bases and 7 bases, there was a span of 17 bases. Germline V gene data show CDR1 as SGHNT and CDR2 as YYREEE (reference sequence). The CDR3 consists of 15 residues.

The chain uses TRBV2 and TRBJ1-2; D remains unclear. V was shortened by 6 bases and J by 1 base, with 21 bases between the two germline ends. Germline CDR1 is SNHLY and CDR2 is FYNNEI. This CDR3 has 17 amino acids. This chain's CDR3 is CASRLSASAVLNYGYTF. The CDR3 coding sequence is TGTGCCAGCAGATTGTCGGCATCCGCGGTACTTAACTATGGCTACACCTTC. Combining the CDR3 with reference TRBV2 and TRBJ1-2 gives the whole variable domain EPEVTQTPSHQVTQMGQEVILRCVPISNHLYFYWYRQILGQKVEFLVSFYNNEISEKSEIFDDQFSVERPDGSNFTLKIRSTKLEDSAMYFCASRLSASAVLNYGYTFGSGTRLTVV.

Of note for this clone: Other DNA sequences within the sample encode an identical CDR3. The chain recombines TRBV5-1 with TRBJ1-1; tentatively, D is TRBD1 (5 bases). The CDR3 runs 13 residues. Trimming removed 4 bases at V and 5 bases at J, with 12 bases between. The germline gives CDR1 SGHRS, CDR2 YFSETQ. For the CDR3, the DNA is TGCGCCAGCAGCGCTGGGGGTGAAACTGAAGCTTTCTTT. It specifies CASSAGGETEAFF.

V is TRBV29-1 and J is TRBJ1-2, with D possibly matching TRBD1 (5 bases). Germline-derived CDR1 and CDR2 are SQVTM and ANQGSEA. Trimming removed 5 bases from V and 8 bases from J, with 21 bases in between. The CDR3 consists of 14 residues. CDR3 coding DNA: TGCAGCGTTTCAGGGCGGCGGCGTGAGGAGGGCTACACCTTC. Translating gives CSVSGRRREEGYTF.

The chain employs TRBV7-2 and TRBJ2-7; tentatively, D is TRBD2 (5 bases). This CDR3 contains 13 residues. V was trimmed by 6 bases and J by 4 bases, leaving 13 bases between them. Germline CDR1 and CDR2: SGHTA and FQGNSA. DNA of the CDR3: TGTGCCAGCAGGACCGGGATAGGGTACGAGCAGTACTTC. This codes for CASRTGIGYEQYF.

A single count supports this clone. The chain couples TRBV19 to TRBJ1-4; D not resolved. CDR3 size: 15 residues. Germline V CDR1 and CDR2: LNHDA, SQIVND (reference sequence). V dropped 1 base and J dropped 8 bases, with 14 bases sitting between them. CDR3 in amino acids: CASSIGSGREEKLFF. In DNA form, the CDR3 reads TGTGCCAGTAGTATAGGGTCCGGACGGGAAGAAAAACTGTTTTTT.

This chain uses TRBV30 with TRBJ2-5; D possibly corresponds to TRBD2 (5 bases). Trimming cost V 1 base and J 7 bases, with 13 bases left between them. This CDR3 contains 13 residues. In germline, CDR1 is GTSNPN, CDR2 SVGIG (reference sequence). The CDR3 coding sequence is TGTGCCTGGAGTGAGGCAGTACGGGGGACCCAGTACTTC. Translation gives CAWSEAVRGTQYF.

The chain has TRBV5-1 and TRBJ2-2; D unclear. The V and J ends lost 7 bases and 2 bases respectively, with 12 bases between them. Germline CDR1 reads SGHRS; CDR2 reads YFSETQ. The CDR3 runs to 14 residues. The CDR3 spells CASHGSLNTGELFF. Here the CDR3 DNA reads TGCGCCAGCCACGGGTCGCTCAACACCGGGGAGCTGTTTTTT.

The chain employs TRBV4-1 and TRBJ2-7; 12 bases match TRBD2. The germline V gene has CDR1 MGHRA and CDR2 YSYEKL. The junction had 7 bases not matched to a gene; V was cut back by 2 bases and J by 5 bases. This CDR3 has 16 residues. The CDR3 reads CASSQRLAGATHEQYF. CDR3 DNA sequence: TGCGCCAGCAGCCAAAGACTAGCGGGAGCTACCCACGAGCAGTACTTC.

As to this clone: The same CDR3 also results from other DNA sequences found in this sample. The chain has TRBV19 and TRBJ2-3; no clear D. V lost 2 bases, J lost 3 bases, and 0 bases lay in between. The CDR3 covers 11 residues. The V gene's germline CDR1 is LNHDA and CDR2 SQIVND (reference sequence). This CDR3 reads CASSITDTQYF. The CDR3 nucleotides are TGTGCCAGTAGTATAACAGATACGCAGTATTTT.

This chain links TRBV18 with TRBJ2-5; 7 nucleotides match TRBD1. CDR1 and CDR2 from the germline V gene are KGHSH and LQKENI. The junction had 6 bases not matched to a gene; V was cut back by 6 bases and J by 2 bases. The CDR3 consists of 14 residues. CDR3 region: CASSVGGQQETQYF. The CDR3 DNA follows: TGTGCCAGCTCTGTAGGGGGACAGCAAGAGACCCAGTACTTC.

This chain connects TRBV10-1 to TRBJ2-7; a possible D gene is TRBD2 (6 bases). Germline CDR1 WNHNN, CDR2 SYGVQD (reference sequence). V lost 7 bases and J lost 2, with 18 bases in between. The CDR3 covers 15 residues. The CDR3 DNA reads TGCGCCAGCACCCAGCCAGGGCGGGACCCCTACGAGCAGTACTTC. This translates into CASTQPGRDPYEQYF.

The chain is built from TRBV18 and TRBJ1-2; D uncertain. This CDR3 is 14 amino acids long. V lost 3 bases and J 7 bases, leaving 15 bases between the germline ends. Germline CDR1 and CDR2: KGHSH and LQKENI. DNA for the CDR3: TGTGCCAGCTCACCGTCGGGAATTAGTGGTGGCTACACCTTC. Translated: CASSPSGISGGYTF.

The sample holds a few counts of this clone. The chain employs TRBV5-1 and TRBJ1-6; D is perhaps TRBD1 (6 bases). Per the germline V gene, CDR1 is SGHRS and CDR2 is YFSETQ. The CDR3 spans 15 residues. The V gene lost 1 base and the J gene lost 5 bases, with 10 bases spanning the gap. DNA of the CDR3: TGCGCCAGCAGCTTGCAGTCAGGGGATAATTCACCCCTCCACTTT. This gives the protein CASSLQSGDNSPLHF.

The CDR3 nucleotides read TGTGCCAGCACTGTGGGACAGAGCTCCTACGAGCAGTACTTC. It is translated as CASTVGQSSYEQYF. This sequence joins TRBV7-9 and TRBJ2-7; 7 bases line up with TRBD1. The V gene's germline CDR1 is SEHNR and CDR2 FQNEAQ (reference sequence). V was pared by 7 bases and J by 0 bases, with 6 bases of the junction left unmatched. The CDR3 spans 14 residues.

The J gene is TRBJ2-7, the V gene TRBV7-9; weak D call: TRBD1 (6 bases). The germline CDR1 and CDR2 sequences are SEHNR and FQNEAQ (reference sequence). V dropped 2 bases and J dropped 2 bases, with 10 bases sitting between them. This CDR3 has 14 amino acids. CDR3 region: CASSLLGQTYEQYF. The CDR3 DNA reads as TGTGCCAGCAGCTTATTAGGACAGACCTACGAGCAGTACTTC.

CDR3 sequence: CASSLLGAREKLFF. CDR3 sequence (DNA): TGCGCCAGCAGCTTGCTAGGGGCTCGCGAAAAACTGTTTTTT. This chain uses TRBV5-1 with TRBJ1-4, with D possibly TRBD1 on 5 matching bases. CDR1 SGHRS and CDR2 YFSETQ come from the germline V gene. The CDR3 runs 14 residues. The germline V and J ends were trimmed by 1 base and 8 bases, with 12 bases remaining between them.

The chain joins TRBV6-5 to TRBJ2-7; weak D call: TRBD2 (5 bases). The germline gives CDR1 MNHEY, CDR2 SVGAGI. V was shortened by 0 bases and J by 3 bases, with 9 bases between the two germline ends. This CDR3 has 14 residues. DNA for the CDR3: TGTGCCAGCAGTTACTCGAGGGAGAACTACGAGCAGTACTTC. This sequence encodes CASSYSRENYEQYF.

About this clone itself: Other nucleotide sequences from this sample produce the same CDR3. The chain is built from TRBV4-1 and TRBJ1-3; D possibly corresponds to TRBD1 (5 bases). The germline V gene encodes CDR1 MGHRA and CDR2 YSYEKL. The CDR3 totals 15 residues. Trimming pared 1 base from V and 1 base from J, leaving 8 bases between. CDR3 protein: CASSQVQASGNTIYF. The CDR3 DNA reads as TGCGCCAGCAGCCAAGTACAGGCATCTGGAAACACCATATATTTT.

The chain couples TRBV5-1 to TRBJ2-5; TRBD2 matches at 7 bases. With 4 bases clipped from V and 1 base from J, the junction kept 13 bases outside the gene matches. Germline values: CDR1 SGHRS, CDR2 YFSETQ. The CDR3 loop spans 17 amino acids. The CDR3 coding sequence is TGCGCCAGCAGCCTGGGGGGGAAGGGACCCGGCCAAGAGACCCAGTACTTC. Amino acids: CASSLGGKGPGQETQYF.

The chain is built from TRBV6-1 and TRBJ1-3; 7 nucleotides line up with TRBD1. Germline assignment: CDR1 MNHNS and CDR2 SASEGT. This CDR3 is built from 15 residues. The V gene end was trimmed by 1 base and the J gene end by 2 bases; junction bases not matched to a gene: 2. The DNA of the CDR3 is TGTGCCAGCAGTGAAGTTGACAGGGCTGGAAACACCATATATTTT. This codes for CASSEVDRAGNTIYF.

This rearrangement joins TRBV18 to TRBJ2-2, with D perhaps TRBD1 (6 bases). Trimming took off 4 bases at V and 4 bases at J, with 13 bases between the two ends. This CDR3 spans 15 amino acids. The germline V gene encodes CDR1 KGHSH and CDR2 LQKENI. The CDR3, as DNA: TGTGCCAGCTCACTCCGACAGGAGCCCACCGGGGAGCTGTTTTTT. Translated: CASSLRQEPTGELFF.

The chain links TRBV2 to TRBJ2-5; D possibly matches TRBD1 or TRBD2 (6 bases each). The germline V and J ends were trimmed by 6 bases and 3 bases, with 17 bases remaining between them. Germline V gives CDR1 SNHLY, CDR2 FYNNEI. The CDR3 runs 15 residues. CDR3 sequence (DNA): TGTGCCAGCAGACCCCTCGGGGGCGCGAAAGAGACCCAGTACTTC. Its translation: CASRPLGGAKETQYF.

The chain carries TRBV9 and TRBJ1-1; D unresolved. This CDR3 has 15 amino acids. V lost 4 bases and J lost 0, with 13 bases in between. Germline CDR1 SGDLS, CDR2 YYNGEE. The DNA for the CDR3 is TGTGCCAGCAGCCCTCCCGGGTCCTTGAACACTGAAGCTTTCTTT. It codes for CASSPPGSLNTEAFF.

This sequence joins TRBV13 and TRBJ2-1; 15 bases match TRBD2. V lost 2 bases to trimming and J lost 1 base; unmatched junction nucleotides: 12. The CDR3 contains 21 residues. The germline gives CDR1 PRHDT, CDR2 FYEKMQ (reference sequence). The CDR3 reads CASSLLGGLAGGRSSYNEQFF. The CDR3 nucleotides are TGTGCCAGCAGCTTATTGGGTGGACTAGCGGGAGGGAGAAGTTCCTACAATGAGCAGTTCTTC. The full variable domain, rest sourced from reference TRBV13 and TRBJ2-1, is AAGVIQSPRHLIKEKRETATLKCYPIPRHDTVYWYQQGPGQDPQFLISFYEKMQSDKGSIPDRFSAQQFSDYHSELNMSSLELGDSALYFCASSLLGGLAGGRSSYNEQFFGPGTRLTVL.